These 10 T cell receptor beta chains share one sample of origin, sequenced in a study of T cell responses to AZD1222 COVID-19 vaccine. The method was immunoSEQ multiplex PCR; TCRdb's version includes in-frame clones alone and lacks a portion of them. The top ten hold around 2% of the sample, which has 90,000 or so clones, approximately 88% seen once. Here the sequenced sample was peripheral blood, taken on day 0 of AZD1222 vaccination. All receptors come from an adult in good health.

In this sample, this clone turned up once. This chain uses TRBV5-1 with TRBJ2-3; D is unresolved. The CDR3 runs to 15 residues. Trimming cost V 3 bases and J 3 bases, with 14 bases left between them. Germline CDR1 is SGHRS and CDR2 is YFSETQ. The chain's CDR3 is CASSSGRVRTDTQYF. In DNA form, the CDR3 reads TGCGCCAGCAGCTCTGGAAGGGTCAGGACAGATACGCAGTATTTT.

The chain recombines TRBV7-8 with TRBJ1-2; TRBD1 aligns across 9 bases. Germline V gene data show CDR1 as SGHVS and CDR2 as FQNEAQ. The CDR3 spans 14 residues. V gave up 0 bases and J gave up 8 bases; unmatched junction bases: 4. The CDR3 region is CASSLAQGASGYTF. Here the CDR3 DNA reads TGTGCCAGCAGCTTAGCACAGGGGGCAAGCGGCTACACCTTC.

The chain carries TRBV13 and TRBJ2-7, with 7 positions matching TRBD2. After removal of 2 bases from V and 4 bases from J, the junction contained 5 bases not matched to a gene. This CDR3 region has 14 residues. Germline CDR1 is PRHDT and CDR2 is FYEKMQ (reference sequence). CDR3 loop: CASSLTRERYEQYF. In DNA, the CDR3 is TGTGCCAGCAGCTTAACGCGGGAGCGGTACGAGCAGTACTTC. The variable domain in full, with the rest retrieved from reference TRBV13 and TRBJ2-7, is AAGVIQSPRHLIKEKRETATLKCYPIPRHDTVYWYQQGPGQDPQFLISFYEKMQSDKGSIPDRFSAQQFSDYHSELNMSSLELGDSALYFCASSLTRERYEQYFGPGTRLTVT.

The V and J genes are TRBV7-2 and TRBJ1-2, with 8 bases lining up with TRBD1. This CDR3 contains 14 residues. The V segment lost 5 bases and the J segment 5 bases; nucleotides outside the gene matches: 7. The germline CDR1 and CDR2 sequences are SGHTA and FQGNSA. The CDR3 DNA follows: TGTGCCAGCAGCCGTACCGGGACAGGTTATGGCTACACCTTC. Translation gives CASSRTGTGYGYTF.

J is TRBJ1-1 and V is TRBV14; D is unclear. The germline gives CDR1 SGHDN, CDR2 FVKESK. This CDR3 is built from 13 residues. V dropped 3 bases and J dropped 2 bases, with 7 bases sitting between them. Here the CDR3 reads CASSQGPNTEAFF. The CDR3 DNA sequence: TGTGCCAGCAGCCAGGGCCCAAACACTGAAGCTTTCTTT.

The chain employs TRBV5-6 and TRBJ1-2; D ambiguous. Trimming took off 0 bases at V and 1 base at J, with 19 bases between the two ends. The CDR3 spans 18 residues. CDR1 is SGHDT and CDR2 is YYEEEE in the germline V gene. The CDR3 loop reads CASSLGWASGPLNYGYTF. The CDR3 coding sequence is TGTGCCAGCAGCTTGGGTTGGGCCAGCGGGCCCCTTAACTATGGCTACACCTTC.

The J gene is TRBJ1-5, the V gene TRBV12-5; possible D gene TRBD1, 5 bases. The CDR3 length is 14 residues. V gave up 4 bases and J gave up 4 bases, with 11 bases separating them. Germline CDR1 reads LGHNT; CDR2 reads FRNRAP. The CDR3 DNA reads as TGTGCTAGTGGTTGGGGGACCACAAATCAGCCCCAGCATTTT. Its protein product is CASGWGTTNQPQHF.

The CDR3 DNA sequence: TGCGCCAGCAGCCTTACAGGGCAAAATAATGAAAAACTGTTTTTT. Protein product: CASSLTGQNNEKLFF. The gene calls are TRBV5-1 and TRBJ1-4, with D tentatively TRBD1 (6 bases). The CDR3 is 15 amino acids. The V end lost 4 bases, the J end lost 4 bases, and 14 bases lay between the germline ends. Germline V gene sequence: CDR1 SGHRS, CDR2 YFSETQ.

The chain combines TRBV6-5 with TRBJ1-5; D is unresolved. CDR3 length: 14 amino acids. Trimming shortened V by 8 bases and J by 7 bases, and 18 bases separated the two germline ends. Germline values: CDR1 MNHEY, CDR2 SVGAGI. The CDR3 DNA sequence: TGTGCCAGCGCTCCGGGAGGAGTAGGACAGCCCCAGCATTTT. Translating gives CASAPGGVGQPQHF.

The V and J genes are TRBV27 and TRBJ2-7; no clear D gene. The germline V and J ends were trimmed by 2 bases and 3 bases, with 14 bases remaining between them. Germline CDR1 and CDR2: MNHEY and SMNVEV (reference sequence). The CDR3 covers 15 residues. The chain's CDR3 is CASSLIGRSFYEQYF. CDR3 sequence (DNA): TGTGCCAGCAGTTTAATCGGCAGGTCTTTCTACGAGCAGTACTTC.